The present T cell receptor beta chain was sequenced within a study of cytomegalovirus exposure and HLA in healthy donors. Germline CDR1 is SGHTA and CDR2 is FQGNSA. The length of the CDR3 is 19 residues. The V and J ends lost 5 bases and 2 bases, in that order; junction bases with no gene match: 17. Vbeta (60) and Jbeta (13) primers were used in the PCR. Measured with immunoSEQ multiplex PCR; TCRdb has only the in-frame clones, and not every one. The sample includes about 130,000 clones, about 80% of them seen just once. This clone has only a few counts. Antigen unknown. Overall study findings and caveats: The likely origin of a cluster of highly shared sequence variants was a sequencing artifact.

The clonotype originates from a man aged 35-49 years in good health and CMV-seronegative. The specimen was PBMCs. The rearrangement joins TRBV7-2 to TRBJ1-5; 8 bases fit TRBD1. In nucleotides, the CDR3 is TGTGCCAGCAGCCCAAGGACAGGGTGGTGGTCTAGGGGCAATCAGCCCCAGCATTTT. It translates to CASSPRTGWWSRGNQPQHF.